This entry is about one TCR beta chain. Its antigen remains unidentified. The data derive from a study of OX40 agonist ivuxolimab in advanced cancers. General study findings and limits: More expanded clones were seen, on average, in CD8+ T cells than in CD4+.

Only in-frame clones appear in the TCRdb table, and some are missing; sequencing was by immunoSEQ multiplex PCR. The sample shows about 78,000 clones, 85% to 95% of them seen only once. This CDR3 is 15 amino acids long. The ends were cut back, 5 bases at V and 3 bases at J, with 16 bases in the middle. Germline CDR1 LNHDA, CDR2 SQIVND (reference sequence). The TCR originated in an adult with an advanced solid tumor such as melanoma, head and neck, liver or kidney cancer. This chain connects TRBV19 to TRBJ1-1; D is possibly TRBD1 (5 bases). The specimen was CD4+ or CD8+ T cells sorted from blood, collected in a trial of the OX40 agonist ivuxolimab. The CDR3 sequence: CASSATTAGDTEAFF. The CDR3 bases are TGTGCCAGTAGTGCCACGACAGCTGGGGACACTGAAGCTTTCTTT.